This TCR beta chain is from a study of cytomegalovirus exposure and HLA in healthy donors (dated by TCRdb to about 2017). Background for the entire study: The 500 to 800 repertoires of the first cohort and the roughly 120 validation repertoires were produced on the same platform, according to a later analysis. In addition to the first cohort of 666 subjects, a separate validation cohort of over 90 different subjects was used. The aim of the study was to test whether cataloging public T cell receptors could identify signatures of past pathogen exposure. To predict cytomegalovirus infection status, the study brought together high-throughput TCR immunosequencing, statistical association of individual TCRs with disease status, and machine learning.

General findings and caveats noted by the study authors: Three of the identified cytomegalovirus-associated TCR beta chains were confirmed in vitro to be specific for cytomegalovirus antigens. Cytomegalovirus status was reported to be diagnosed by the classifier with high specificity and sensitivity in both the original and validation cohorts. Most TCR sequences were seen in very few donors, while some public TCRs were found in many individuals. In the study, some 160 TCR beta chains were listed as associated with cytomegalovirus. In a later analysis, TCRs clustered in the first cohort were found to also tend to co-occur in the approximately 110 validation repertoires, with 94% of cluster scores above 0. All 120 or so repertoires were used to score co-occurrence in the validation cohort in a later analysis, because that analysis had no HLA typing for the cohort. The authors suggested that the approach could potentially be generalized to other disease states and immunological phenotypes.

Libraries were prepared through the immunoSEQ multiplex PCR assay. The original pipeline was this. To diagnose cytomegalovirus status from the catalog of TCR beta chain sequences, a statistical classification framework was built. The immuneACCESS repertoire file appears here via TCRdb, limited to in-frame rearrangements. These files lack a portion of the clones; in checked studies, under half of the deficit traces to unresolved V genes, and the cause of the others is not known. Clone size and the V and J calls come from that table; the DNA yielded D and trimming. The sample table contains 95,000 to 150,000 clones; only one count was recorded for around 90% of them. About 1.9% of the sample is taken by the ten largest. The donors belonged to the validation cohort of around 130 subjects, which was separate from the roughly 670-subject first cohort. As for this clone: Its antigen has not been determined. No much larger clone is present one base from it, and per-base qualities are unavailable.

From the germline V gene, CDR1 is MNHNS and CDR2 is SASEGT. The germline V and J ends show losses of 4 bases and 0 bases respectively, and no gene match explains 3 bases of the junction. The cysteine opens and the phenylalanine closes a CDR3 of 15 amino acids. The retained sequence is limited to the CDR3, 45 bases, with the frame set at the first base. The receptor was isolated from a woman under 30 in good health and CMV-seronegative. This chain joins TRBV6-1 to TRBJ2-7, and TRBD1 aligns with 10 junction nucleotides. The sample was PBMCs. CDR3 sequence: CASSGWTGGSYEQYF. The base sequence is TGTGCCAGCAGTGGTTGGACAGGGGGCTCCTACGAGCAGTACTTC.